The T cell receptor beta chain under discussion was sequenced for a study of blood T cell repertoires in COVID-19. At the level of the study: Whether acute or convalescent, the COVID-19 samples came from the United States, Italy and Spain.

The V end was cut by 1 base, the J end by 4 bases, with 14 bases between. Germline V gene sequence: CDR1 SGHTA, CDR2 FQGNSA. The CDR3 covers 16 residues. This clone was observed a handful of times. TCRdb's copy holds only in-frame clones and misses some; the assay was immunoSEQ multiplex PCR. Of 360,000 or so clones listed, nearly 90% are singletons. The V and J genes are TRBV7-2 and TRBJ1-5; D is perhaps TRBD1 (5 bases). This clonotype was sampled from a man aged 18 to 29 with active or convalescent COVID-19. The specimen was peripheral blood. The CDR3 bases are TGTGCCAGCAGCTTAGGATTGGGGGAGGGGAATCAGCCCCAGCATTTT. Translating it yields CASSLGLGEGNQPQHF. The whole variable domain, remainder taken from reference TRBV7-2 and TRBJ1-5, is GAGVSQSPSNKVTEKGKDVELRCDPISGHTALYWYRQSLGQGLEFLIYFQGNSAPDKSGLPSDRFSAERTGGSVSTLTIQRTQQEDSAVYLCASSLGLGEGNQPQHFGDGTRLSIL.